This is a list of T cell receptor beta chains from one sample in a study of chemoradiotherapy in HPV16-positive cancers. TCRdb's table, derived via immunoSEQ multiplex PCR, lists solely in-frame clones and lacks some. This table has about 6,200 clones, 65% to 90% appearing once. Sequenced material: tumor tissue, taken from a patient who underwent chemoradiotherapy. These receptor sequences come from a human donor with HPV-associated anogenital cancer. Both conserved end residues are part of each CDR3. The D gene is left open where the match is weak. Expanded clones are given a class, and other clones once, few, many or no size at all.

size	V	J	D	DNA	CDR3
.	TRBV7-9	TRBJ1-4	.	TGTGCCAGCAGCCGTAATGAAAAACTGTTTTTT	CASSRNEKLFF
once	TRBV28	TRBJ1-3	.	TGTGCCAGCAGTTTATCCGGGACAATTGGAAACACCATATATTTT	CASSLSGTIGNTIYF
.	TRBV6-4	TRBJ2-2	.	TGTGCCAGCAGTGAGCAGCCCCACACCGGGGAGCTGTTTTTT	CASSEQPHTGELFF
.	TRBV7-9	TRBJ2-7	.	TGTGCCAGCAGTGGGGACCTGGAGCAGTACTTC	CASSGDLEQYF
.	TRBV27	TRBJ2-4	.	TGTGCCAGCAGTTTATCTGGACAGATCAACATTCAGTACTTC	CASSLSGQINIQYF
.	TRBV28	TRBJ1-1	.	TGTGCCACCGAAGGAGGACGCACTGAAGCTTTCTTT	CATEGGRTEAFF
.	TRBV6-1	TRBJ2-5	TRBD2	TGTGCCAGCAGTGAAGGAGGATGGACTAGCGGGAGAATACAAGAGACCCAGTACTTC	CASSEGGWTSGRIQETQYF
.	TRBV5-1	TRBJ2-2	TRBD2	TGCGCCAGCAGCGCTACTAGCGGCCGGGAGCTGTTTTTT	CASSATSGRELFF
large	TRBV11-2	TRBJ1-3	TRBD1	TGTGCCAGCAGCCGCCGGGACAGCATTTCTGGAAACACCATATATTTT	CASSRRDSISGNTIYF
.	TRBV18	TRBJ2-5	.	TGTGCCAGCTCACCATGGGACTTCCAAGAGACCCAGTACTTC	CASSPWDFQETQYF
.	TRBV6-1	TRBJ2-3	.	TGTGCCAGCAGTGAATCGGCAGGGGGCACAGATACGCAGTATTTT	CASSESAGGTDTQYF
.	TRBV2	TRBJ2-3	.	TGTGCCAGCCCCGGGACTAGCACAGATACGCAGTATTTT	CASPGTSTDTQYF
.	TRBV5-1	TRBJ2-5	TRBD2	TGCGCCAGCAGCTTGGCACTAGCGGGTGATTGGGAGACCCAGTACTTC	CASSLALAGDWETQYF
.	TRBV6-1	TRBJ1-1	TRBD1	TGTGCCAGCAGTGTGGACAGGGGATCGTCTGAAGCTTTCTTT	CASSVDRGSSEAFF
.	TRBV9	TRBJ1-2	TRBD1	TGTGCCAGCAGCGTAGGGACAGGGGTGAGCTATGGCTACACCTTC	CASSVGTGVSYGYTF
.	TRBV28	TRBJ1-2	TRBD1	TGTGCCAGCAGTTCAACTACGGGACAGATTTATGGCTACACCTTC	CASSSTTGQIYGYTF
.	TRBV27	TRBJ2-5	.	TGTGCCAGCAGTTTCACGTCCCGAGAGACCCAGTACTTC	CASSFTSRETQYF
medium-sized	TRBV2	TRBJ1-1	TRBD1	TGTGCCAGCAGTGGGACAGGGGCGGCCTACACTGAAGCTTTCTTT	CASSGTGAAYTEAFF
.	TRBV13	TRBJ1-1	.	TGTGCCAGCAGCTTAGAGGGCAGGGGAATAAACACTGAAGCTTTCTTT	CASSLEGRGINTEAFF
.	TRBV7-3	TRBJ2-2	.	TGTGCCAGCAGCTTAGGCCTACCTCGGACGCCGAACACCGGGGAGCTGTTTTTT	CASSLGLPRTPNTGELFF
.	TRBV6-5	TRBJ2-1	TRBD2	TGTGCCAGCAGTTCGACTAGCGGGATCTACAATGAGCAGTTCTTC	CASSSTSGIYNEQFF
.	TRBV11-3	TRBJ2-1	.	TGTGCCAGCAGCTTAGAGGCGGGATCCTACAATGAGCAGTTCTTC	CASSLEAGSYNEQFF
.	TRBV5-5	TRBJ2-3	TRBD2	TGTGCCAGCAGCTTGATTTCTAGCGGGAGGGCCGGGCGCACAGATACGCAGTATTTT	CASSLISSGRAGRTDTQYF
.	TRBV9	TRBJ2-1	.	TGTGCCAGCAGCCCGTACAGGGAAAGCTACAACAATGAGCAGTTCTTC	CASSPYRESYNNEQFF
.	TRBV7-3	TRBJ2-1	.	TGTGCCAGCAGCTTAATCGGGAGAAATGAGCAGTTCTTC	CASSLIGRNEQFF
.	TRBV5-6	TRBJ2-2	TRBD1	TGTGCCAGCAGCTTGTCGAACAGGGGGTCCCCCGGGGAGCTGTTTTTT	CASSLSNRGSPGELFF
.	TRBV7-8	TRBJ2-3	TRBD2	TGTGCCAGCAGCTTAGTGCGGCTAGCGGGAGCAGATACGCAGTATTTT	CASSLVRLAGADTQYF
.	TRBV6-5	TRBJ1-4	.	TGTGCCAGCAGTTACAGGGTTCGTGATGAAAAACTGTTTTTT	CASSYRVRDEKLFF
.	TRBV29-1	TRBJ1-2	TRBD1	TGCAGCGTTGAATCTCCGGACAGGGGAAACTATGGCTACACCTTC	CSVESPDRGNYGYTF
.	TRBV6-5	TRBJ2-1	.	TGTGCCAGCAGTTTTATACAGGGACCCAAATACAATGAGCAGTTCTTC	CASSFIQGPKYNEQFF
.	TRBV19	TRBJ2-7	.	TGTGCCAGTAGTATCGCTGGGGAGCAGTACTTC	CASSIAGEQYF
.	TRBV5-1	TRBJ1-1	.	TGCGCCAGCAGCTCGGAACCAGGACAGTCCCTTGAAGCTTTCTTT	CASSSEPGQSLEAFF
.	TRBV9	TRBJ2-5	.	TGTGCCAGCAGCGTAGCTGGGTCCCAAGAGACCCAGTACTTC	CASSVAGSQETQYF
.	TRBV4-1	TRBJ1-2	TRBD1	TGCGCCAGCAGCCCCCGACAGGGCGGTAACTATGGCTACACCTTC	CASSPRQGGNYGYTF
.	TRBV7-9	TRBJ1-6	TRBD1	TGTGCCAGCAGCGTTACCCCGGGACAGAGCTCCTATAATTCACCCCTCCACTTT	CASSVTPGQSSYNSPLHF
.	TRBV5-4	TRBJ2-2	TRBD2	TGTGCCAGCAGTTTGGGACTAGCCTCCGGGGAGCTGTTTTTT	CASSLGLASGELFF
once	TRBV10-2	TRBJ2-2	TRBD1	TGCGCCAGCGGACAGGGCTGCACCGGGGAGCTGTTTTTT	CASGQGCTGELFF